This passage covers 23 T cell receptor beta chains from one sample sequenced in a study of blood T cells in healthy people across ages. Through a sample-barcoded 5' primer and a J-beta primer mix, a second PCR was run for roughly 7 to 11 cycles. TCRdb re-analysed the 5' RACE reads in MiXCR, keeping a single row per CDR3 protein. Of about 1.4 million distinct CDR3 sequences listed, almost 60% were seen once; the top ten hold about 6.3%. Sequenced material: blood. The receptors come from a man aged 18 to 29 in good health.

The chain links TRBV20-1 to TRBJ2-7; D tentatively reads TRBD1 or TRBD2 (6 bases each). Trimming pared 1 base from V and 0 bases from J, leaving 16 bases between. The length of the CDR3 is 16 residues. Germline CDR1 DFQATT, CDR2 SNEGSKA (reference sequence). The CDR3 DNA is TGCAGTGCTAGAGGGGGGCGGCGGGAACCCTCCTACGAGCAGTACTTC. Protein sequence: CSARGGRREPSYEQYF.

The chain uses TRBV6-2 or TRBV6-3 and TRBJ2-5, with TRBD2 matching over 12 bases. The J segment lost 2 bases and the V segment lost 7 bases, leaving 11 bases of the junction unmatched. Germline V lookup: CDR1 MNHEY, CDR2 SVGEGT. The CDR3 extends over 17 amino acids. The CDR3 protein is CASNGLAGSDYQETQYF. For the CDR3, the DNA is TGTGCCAGCAACGGACTAGCGGGGTCCGACTATCAAGAGACCCAGTACTTC.

This chain links TRBV6-5 with TRBJ2-3; weak D call: TRBD2 (5 bases). The germline gives CDR1 MNHEY, CDR2 SVGAGI. V lost 2 bases and J 2 bases, leaving 20 bases between the germline ends. CDR3 length: 18 residues. The CDR3 here is CASSYRASSPPSTDTQYF. Written as DNA, the CDR3 is TGTGCCAGCAGTTACAGGGCGTCTAGCCCACCCTCCACAGATACGCAGTATTTT.

In this sample, this clonotype turned up once. The chain joins TRBV12-3 or TRBV12-4 to TRBJ2-5, with D possibly being TRBD1 or TRBD2 (7 bases each). The closer fit of TRBJ2-7 to the DNA end suggests the J call may be wrong. The CDR3 runs 15 residues. As DNA, the CDR3 is TGTGCCAGCAGCCGGCTGGGAGGGGGCTTCCACGAGCAGTACTTC. This sequence encodes CASSRLGGGFHEQYF.

This clonotype was detected a few times. The V call is TRBV3-1, the J call TRBJ2-7, with 7 bases that match TRBD1. The CDR3 extends over 13 amino acids. J lost 3 bases, V lost 3 bases, and 2 bases had no gene match. Germline CDR1 LGHDT, CDR2 YNNKEL (reference sequence). CDR3 amino acids: CASSHRTGYEQYF. CDR3 DNA: TGTGCCAGCAGCCATAGGACAGGCTACGAGCAGTACTTC.

The gene calls are TRBV6-2 or TRBV6-3 and TRBJ2-4, with 9 bases lining up with TRBD1. CDR1 MNHEY and CDR2 SVGEGT come from the germline V gene. J gave up 0 bases and V 6 bases, and 9 bases lay outside the gene matches. The CDR3 totals 17 residues. This CDR3 reads CASSRDRATKAKNIQYF. CDR3 DNA sequence: TGTGCCAGCAGCCGGGACAGGGCTACTAAAGCCAAAAACATTCAGTACTTC.

V gene TRBV10-2 combines with J gene TRBJ2-3; no firm D call. Germline V gene sequence: CDR1 WSHSY, CDR2 SAAADI. V was trimmed by 4 bases and J by 1 base, leaving 15 bases between them. The CDR3 has 16 residues. CDR3 region: CASSGTIRWGTDTQYF. The CDR3 DNA follows: TGCGCCAGCAGTGGGACGATCCGATGGGGCACAGATACGCAGTATTTT.

This rearrangement joins TRBV5-6 to TRBJ2-5; 8 positions agree with TRBD2. CDR1 SGHDT and CDR2 YYEEEE come from the germline V gene. The CDR3 is made up of 15 amino acids. The V and J ends lost 3 bases and 1 base, in that order; junction bases with no gene match: 5. The CDR3 bases are TGTGCCAGCAGCTCCCTACGGGGGGGCCAAGAGACCCAGTACTTC. It translates to CASSSLRGGQETQYF.

This clonotype has more than one count but fewer than ten. The V and J genes are TRBV13 and TRBJ1-4, with D perhaps TRBD1 (6 bases). Trimming pared 4 bases from V and 8 bases from J, leaving 8 bases between. Germline V CDR1 and CDR2: PRHDT, FYEKMQ (reference sequence). CDR3 length: 12 residues. As DNA, the CDR3 is TGTGCCAGCAGCTCAGGGGACGAAAAACTGTTTTTT. This codes for CASSSGDEKLFF. The variable domain in full, completed from reference TRBV13 and TRBJ1-4, reads AAGVIQSPRHLIKEKRETATLKCYPIPRHDTVYWYQQGPGQDPQFLISFYEKMQSDKGSIPDRFSAQQFSDYHSELNMSSLELGDSALYFCASSSGDEKLFFGSGTQLSVL.

The V and J genes are TRBV7-2 and TRBJ2-7; D gene ambiguous. The V gene's germline CDR1 is SGHTA and CDR2 FQGNSA. CDR3 length: 13 amino acids. V lost 2 bases and J 3 bases, leaving 8 bases between the germline ends. CDR3 bases: TGTGCCAGCAGCTTATTGCCAGACTACGAGCAGTACTTC. Translating it yields CASSLLPDYEQYF.

Notes on this clonotype: An end of the junction differs from the germline gene, which may be a read error. The chain links TRBV10-3 to TRBJ2-7; D perhaps matches TRBD1 (7 bases). The germline V gene has CDR1 ENHRY and CDR2 SYGVKD. This CDR3 region has 11 residues. In nucleotides, the CDR3 is TGCTTTGCGGGACAGACCTACGAGCAGTACTTC. Amino acid sequence: CFAGQTYEQYF.

The rearrangement uses TRBV5-6 and TRBJ1-2; D is uncertain. V dropped 4 bases and J dropped 6 bases, with 10 bases sitting between them. CDR1 is SGHDT, CDR2 YYEEEE, per germline. The CDR3 length is 12 residues. In nucleotides, the CDR3 is TGTGCCAGCAGCCGTGGGTTGGATGGCTACACCTTC. Its translation is CASSRGLDGYTF.

The CDR3: CSARDLGTGGETQYF. CDR3 DNA sequence: TGCAGTGCTAGAGATCTAGGGACAGGGGGCGAGACCCAGTACTTC. The chain recombines TRBV20-1 with TRBJ2-5, with 12 bases identical to TRBD1. This CDR3 region has 15 residues. Looked up from germline, CDR1 is DFQATT and CDR2 is SNEGSKA (reference sequence). Trimming at V came to 0 bases and at J to 5 bases, leaving 4 bases not matched to a gene.

The V gene is TRBV12-3 or TRBV12-4, the J gene TRBJ2-3; 7 nucleotides match TRBD2. V shed 3 bases, J shed 4 bases, and the junction held 7 bases outside the gene matches. This CDR3 has 15 amino acids. The CDR3 DNA reads as TGTGCCAGCAGTTTCGGCGGGAGTGGCTCAGATACGCAGTATTTT. This gives the protein CASSFGGSGSDTQYF.

The gene calls are TRBV15 and TRBJ2-3; 10 bases line up with TRBD2. The length of the CDR3 is 17 residues. V was clipped by 6 bases and J by 1 base; unmatched bases: 10. Per the germline V gene, CDR1 is LNHNV and CDR2 is YYDKDF (reference sequence). CDR3 DNA: TGTGCCACCAGGGAGCTAGCGGGAGTAAGGGGCACAGATACGCAGTATTTT. As protein: CATRELAGVRGTDTQYF.

This chain joins TRBV5-1 and TRBJ2-7, with D perhaps matching TRBD1 or TRBD2 (5 bases each). The length of the CDR3 is 13 residues. Trimming removed 4 bases from V and 7 bases from J, with 15 bases in between. Germline CDR1 reads SGHRS; CDR2 reads YFSETQ. CDR3 DNA: TGCGCCAGCAGCCCTGAGGGGTTGGGAGAGCAGTACTTC. Translation: CASSPEGLGEQYF.

The table lists this clonotype with a few counts. The chain is built from TRBV27 and TRBJ1-2; weak D call: TRBD1 (6 bases). Germline CDR1 MNHEY, CDR2 SMNVEV (reference sequence). Trimming took 5 bases from V and 4 from J, leaving 14 bases between them. There are 14 residues in the CDR3. In DNA form, the CDR3 reads TGTGCCAGCAGTCTGGGGGGCAGGGGCTATGGCTACACCTTC. Translating gives CASSLGGRGYGYTF.

This clonotype was detected ten times or more. J is TRBJ1-6 and V is TRBV6-2 or TRBV6-3; the match to TRBD1 covers 7 bases. Germline values: CDR1 MNHEY, CDR2 SVGEGT. The CDR3 runs to 16 residues. V dropped 5 bases and J dropped 6; count of bases not matched to a gene: 10. CDR3 bases: TGTGCCAGCAGTGCCCTCGTGGACAGGCCTAATTCACCCCTCCACTTT. It translates to CASSALVDRPNSPLHF.

This clonotype was observed a few times. The V and J genes are TRBV7-2 and TRBJ2-4; 9 bases are a match to TRBD1. The CDR3 contains 14 residues. Looked up from germline, CDR1 is SGHTA and CDR2 is FQGNSA. Trimming cost V 5 bases and J 11 bases; bases outside gene matches: 10. The CDR3 is CASSTFNGQGFQYF. The CDR3, as DNA: TGTGCCAGCAGCACTTTCAACGGACAGGGGTTTCAGTACTTC. Drawing the rest from reference TRBV7-2 and TRBJ2-4, the complete variable domain is GAGVSQSPSNKVTEKGKDVELRCDPISGHTALYWYRQSLGQGLEFLIYFQGNSAPDKSGLPSDRFSAERTGGSVSTLTIQRTQQEDSAVYLCASSTFNGQGFQYFGAGTRLSVL.

The chain employs TRBV28 and TRBJ1-1; 9 bases are shared with TRBD1. J lost 6 bases, V lost 10 bases, and 9 bases had no gene match. CDR3 length equals 13 residues. Germline values: CDR1 MDHEN, CDR2 SYDVKM. The CDR3 DNA sequence: TGTGCCATTACCGGGACAGGGATCGCTGAAGCTTTCTTT. Protein sequence: CAITGTGIAEAFF. Together with reference TRBV28 and TRBJ1-1, the CDR3 gives the full variable domain: DVKVTQSSRYLVKRTGEKVFLECVQDMDHENMFWYRQDPGLGLRLIYFSYDVKMKEKGDIPEGYSVSREKKERFSLILESASTNQTSMYLCAITGTGIAEAFFGQGTRLTVV.

The rearrangement uses TRBV9 and TRBJ2-5; TRBD2 aligns across 7 bases. V trimming: 4 bases; J trimming: 3 bases; junction bases outside the gene matches: 9. CDR1 and CDR2 (germline): SGDLS, YYNGEE. The CDR3 extends over 15 amino acids. Here the CDR3 reads CASSFYGGSKETQYF. As DNA, the CDR3 is TGTGCCAGCAGCTTCTACGGGGGGTCGAAAGAGACCCAGTACTTC.

The chain recombines TRBV10-2 with TRBJ2-4, with no clear D. The tail of the sequence fits TRBJ2-7 better, so the J call may be wrong. This CDR3 spans 12 amino acids. CDR1 is WSHSY and CDR2 is SAAADI in the germline V gene. The CDR3 DNA sequence: TGCGCCAGCAGCATCCCCAGCGACGAGCAGTACTTC. Its protein product is CASSIPSDEQYF.

The chain employs TRBV29-1 and TRBJ2-5; 7 bases fit TRBD1. The DNA end is a closer match to TRBJ2-7, so the J assignment may be wrong. CDR1 SQVTM and CDR2 ANQGSEA come from the germline V gene. The CDR3 is 15 residues long. CDR3 DNA sequence: TGCAGCGTTGAAGATCCAGGGACAGAAGGCTACGAGCAGTACTTC. Its translation: CSVEDPGTEGYEQYF.